A selection of T cell receptor beta chains follows, all from one sample in a study of blood T cell repertoires in COVID-19. Libraries were prepared by immunoSEQ multiplex PCR; TCRdb keeps only in-frame clonotypes and omits some of them. The sample lists 400,000 to 550,000 clones, around 89% occurring once. The specimen sequenced was peripheral blood. Every receptor here comes from a woman aged 25 to 39 with acute or convalescent COVID-19. Both conserved end residues are part of each CDR3.

length,V,J,CDR3
14,TRBV2,TRBJ1-1,CASIRGAWDTEAFF
14,TRBV28,TRBJ2-7,CASTLLAGGYEQYF
15,TRBV19,TRBJ2-1,CASSIQGASYNEQFF
18,TRBV5-6,TRBJ2-3,CASSLTSGVHFTTDTQYF
16,TRBV11-3,TRBJ2-1,CASSFKTSGGSDEQFF
18,TRBV18,TRBJ1-2,CASSSQGQGGSAVDGYTF
14,TRBV3-1/TRBV3-2,TRBJ1-2,CASSQELRGLGYTF
16,TRBV5-5,TRBJ1-3,CASSLRFGVSGNTIYF
16,TRBV4-1,TRBJ2-1,CASSQVGRGQKNEQFF
13,TRBV5-1,TRBJ2-7,CASSLDTAYEQYF
14,TRBV5-1,TRBJ1-2,CASSSQTENYGYTF
14,TRBV18,TRBJ2-5,CASSPAAEQETQYF
16,TRBV9,TRBJ2-3,CASSVSSGGGTDTQYF
16,TRBV4-1,TRBJ2-5,CASSQVLAGPHRTQYF
14,TRBV2,TRBJ2-5,CASSFDRGGQTQYF
15,TRBV10-3,TRBJ2-3,CAISRTSSNTDTQYF
18,TRBV9,TRBJ2-1,CASSPPPKRPMIYNEQFF
16,TRBV7-7,TRBJ2-3,CASSQLGGAAGDTQYF
16,TRBV9,TRBJ2-1,CASSPRTGRYYNEQFF
15,TRBV7-6,TRBJ2-5,CASSLTGELQETQYF
16,TRBV19,TRBJ1-5,CASRRTTGPVITPQHF
14,TRBV3-1/TRBV3-2,TRBJ1-1,CASSQDVQGGEAFF
14,TRBV28,TRBJ1-2,CASSFSPSLPGYTF
15,TRBV19,TRBJ1-2,CASRLVRGENYGYTF
12,TRBV2,TRBJ1-2,CASSRGNYGYTF
14,TRBV19,TRBJ2-5,CASMGHSPGETQYF
14,TRBV28,TRBJ1-6,CASSSTGVSSPLHF
14,TRBV13,TRBJ1-1,CASSSSPPGTEAFF
17,TRBV11-2,TRBJ2-2,CASSFPDSGVLDGELFF
15,TRBV4-1,TRBJ1-4,CASSEDSARSEKLFF
15,TRBV9,TRBJ1-1,CASSVDAGKNTEAFF
17,TRBV14,TRBJ2-1,CASSQFSWQNSYNEQFF
15,TRBV6-5,TRBJ2-5,CASKDTGSRGETQYF
17,TRBV11-2,TRBJ2-2,CASSFPRDRANTGELFF
14,TRBV7-2,TRBJ2-1,CASRPRASYNEQFF
15,TRBV5-1,TRBJ2-7,CASSPTSGFSYEQYF
16,TRBV5-1,TRBJ2-7,CASSFSRRGSPYEQYF
15,TRBV28,TRBJ2-4,CASSLMSQGLNIQYF
17,TRBV9,TRBJ1-1,CASSVGVRVAEDTEAFF
15,TRBV6-6,TRBJ1-1,CASSQGTPGVAEAFF
14,TRBV5-1,TRBJ2-7,CASSRDRVGYEQYF
14,TRBV4-1,TRBJ1-5,CASSQRVRNQPQHF
15,TRBV4-1,TRBJ1-6,CASSPLKDTGPPLHF
11,TRBV20-1,TRBJ2-7,CSGMRGDEQYF
15,TRBV5-1,TRBJ2-5,CASSPAGGREETQYF
15,TRBV5-8,TRBJ2-7,CASSSDPGDRYEQYF
14,TRBV24-1,TRBJ1-2,CATSDETVHYGYTF
12,TRBV27,TRBJ2-3,CASRFTGDTQYF
16,TRBV5-1,TRBJ2-4,CASSLAGWAQKNIQYF
12,TRBV19,TRBJ2-2,CASSRDRGELFF
15,TRBV14,TRBJ1-3,CASSQGQGAGNTIYF
14,TRBV11-2,TRBJ2-7,CASSTKWGGDEQYF
18,TRBV10-3,TRBJ1-1,CAISEAHRTGTGVTEAFF
15,TRBV9,TRBJ2-2,CASSLGGGNTGELFF
15,TRBV28,TRBJ1-1,CASSYPGTQITEAFF
12,TRBV19,TRBJ2-7,CASSLQGYEQYF
18,TRBV9,TRBJ2-2,CASSVEVMMSGATGELFF
16,TRBV10-2,TRBJ1-1,CASSESVDTVNTEAFF
13,TRBV24-1,TRBJ2-5,CATSGPSEETQYF